This T cell receptor beta chain was recovered during a study of blood T cells in healthy people across ages. Study at large: When template switching was applied, about one barcoded beta molecule was captured per two T cells. Study-wide findings and caveats: Older age coincided with a roughly linear decline in TCR beta diversity per million T cells.

The authors ran a second PCR of 7 to 11 cycles using a sample-barcoded 5' primer and a J-beta primer mix. TCRdb reprocessed the 5' RACE reads with MiXCR, giving one entry per CDR3 protein. Of 380,000 or so distinct CDR3 sequences listed, more than 45% are singletons. The CDR3 spans 14 residues. Trimming left V 3 bases short and J 6 bases short, with 13 bases between. The germline V gene encodes CDR1 SGHVS and CDR2 FNYEAQ. This clonotype was counted once. Its antigen is unidentified. Sequencing was done on a sample of blood. This rearrangement joins TRBV7-6 to TRBJ2-3; D remains unclear. The source of this sequence is a man in his sixties in good health. The CDR3 protein is CASSFTPEVDTQYF. As DNA, the CDR3 is TGTGCCAGCAGCTTCACACCCGAGGTGGATACGCAGTATTTT.